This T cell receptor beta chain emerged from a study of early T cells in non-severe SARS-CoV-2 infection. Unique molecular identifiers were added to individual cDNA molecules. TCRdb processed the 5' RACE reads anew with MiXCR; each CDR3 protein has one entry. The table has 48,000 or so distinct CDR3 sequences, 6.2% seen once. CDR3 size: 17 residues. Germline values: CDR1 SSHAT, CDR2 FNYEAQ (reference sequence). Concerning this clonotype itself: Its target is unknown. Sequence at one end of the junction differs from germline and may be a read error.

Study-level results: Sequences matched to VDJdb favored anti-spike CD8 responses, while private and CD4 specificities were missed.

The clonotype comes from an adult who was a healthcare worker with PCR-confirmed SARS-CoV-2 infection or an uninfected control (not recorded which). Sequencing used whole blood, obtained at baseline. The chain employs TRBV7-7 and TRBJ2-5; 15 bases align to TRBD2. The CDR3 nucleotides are TGTGCTAGCAGCCGAGGGACTAGCGGGAGGTACCAAGAGACCCAGTACTTC. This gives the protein CASSRGTSGRYQETQYF.